A single sample gave rise to the 15 T cell receptor beta chains below, sequenced in a study of shared clonotypes between healthy human individuals. Using immunoSEQ multiplex PCR, the repertoire was profiled, and TCRdb retains in-frame clones only, with some absent. Of 2 million to 3 million clones in the sample, over 85% were seen once. The sequenced sample consisted of naive CD4+ T cells sorted from blood. Subset: CD45RA+ positively selected. The receptor set was obtained from a man aged 18 to 35 in good health.

V is TRBV29-1 and J is TRBJ2-4; D is perhaps TRBD1 (6 bases). This CDR3 region has 13 residues. The V end lost 3 bases, the J end lost 1 base, and 7 bases lay between the germline ends. The germline V gene encodes CDR1 SQVTM and CDR2 ANQGSEA. The CDR3 DNA reads as TGCAGCGTTGATGGGGGCGCCAAAAACATTCAGTACTTC. Translated, it gives CSVDGGAKNIQYF.

V is TRBV10-3 and J is TRBJ1-2; 9 nucleotides line up with TRBD1. V dropped 0 bases and J dropped 5; count of bases not matched to a gene: 7. Germline V lookup: CDR1 ENHRY, CDR2 SYGVKD. The length of the CDR3 is 16 residues. The CDR3 coding sequence is TGTGCCATCAGTGAGTCCGGGACAGGGATGGGGTATGGCTACACCTTC. It translates to CAISESGTGMGYGYTF.

V gene TRBV19 combines with J gene TRBJ1-5, with TRBD1 as a possible D gene (5 bases). The CDR3 is 15 residues long. V was cut by 6 bases and J by 4 bases, with 16 bases left in between. Germline V lookup: CDR1 LNHDA, CDR2 SQIVND (reference sequence). The CDR3 nucleotides are TGTGCCAGTAGCCCCCCGACAGTATTTAATCAGCCCCAGCATTTT. Amino acids: CASSPPTVFNQPQHF.

This chain joins TRBV11-3 and TRBJ2-1; 11 bases map to TRBD2. This CDR3 has 14 residues. CDR1 and CDR2 from the germline V gene are SGHNT and YENEEA. The trim removed 4 bases at V and 7 bases at J, leaving 3 bases unmatched. The chain's CDR3 is CASSSRLAGNEQFF. The CDR3 DNA reads as TGTGCCAGCAGCTCCCGACTAGCGGGGAATGAGCAGTTCTTC. The complete variable domain, with remaining parts taken from reference TRBV11-3 and TRBJ2-1, reads EAGVVQSPRYKIIEKKQPVAFWCNPISGHNTLYWYLQNLGQGPELLIRYENEEAVDDSQLPKDRFSAERLKGVDSTLKIQPAELGDSAVYLCASSSRLAGNEQFFGPGTRLTVL.

This clone was found once. V is TRBV7-2 and J is TRBJ1-6; TRBD1 matches at 10 bases. The CDR3 has 15 residues. CDR1 SGHTA and CDR2 FQGNSA come from the germline V gene. V shed 5 bases and J 9 bases; nucleotides not matched to a gene: 7. CDR3 DNA: TGTGCCAGCAGCACAGAGGGGACAGGGGTTTCACCCCTCCACTTT. It encodes CASSTEGTGVSPLHF.

This clone has only one observation. The V and J genes are TRBV11-3 and TRBJ2-2; 9 positions match TRBD2. The germline V gene encodes CDR1 SGHNT and CDR2 YENEEA. This CDR3 comprises 16 residues. Trimming at V came to 1 base and at J to 4 bases, leaving 4 bases not matched to a gene. The CDR3 nucleotides read TGTGCCAGCAGCTTAGTAGCGGGAGACTCCACCGGGGAGCTGTTTTTT. Translated: CASSLVAGDSTGELFF.

The chain employs TRBV4-2 and TRBJ1-3, with D unresolved. The CDR3 runs to 15 residues. Germline V lookup: CDR1 LGHNA, CDR2 YNFKEQ. V was trimmed by 3 bases and J by 4 bases, leaving 13 bases between them. CDR3 sequence (DNA): TGTGCCAGCAGCCAGGGGATAATTACCGGAAACACCATATATTTT. Its translation is CASSQGIITGNTIYF.

The V and J genes are TRBV15 and TRBJ2-1, with TRBD2 identical over 7 bases. There are 18 residues in the CDR3. The ends lost 3 bases at V and 0 bases at J; junction bases unmatched: 11. The V gene's germline CDR1 is LNHNV and CDR2 YYDKDF (reference sequence). CDR3 in amino acids: CATSRDPTSASSYNEQFF. Here the CDR3 DNA reads TGTGCCACCAGCAGGGATCCCACTAGCGCGAGCTCCTACAATGAGCAGTTCTTC. Looking up the rest from reference TRBV15 and TRBJ2-1 gives the full variable domain: DAMVIQNPRYQVTQFGKPVTLSCSQTLNHNVMYWYQQKSSQAPKLLFHYYDKDFNNEADTPDNFQSRRPNTSFCFLDIRSPGLGDTAMYLCATSRDPTSASSYNEQFFGPGTRLTVL.

The rearrangement uses TRBV6-4 and TRBJ1-5; D uncertain. Germline V lookup: CDR1 MRHNA, CDR2 SNTAGT. Trimming took off 7 bases at V and 3 bases at J, with 4 bases between the two ends. This CDR3 comprises 11 residues. The CDR3 loop reads CASTVNQPQHF. The DNA for the CDR3 is TGTGCCAGCACCGTCAATCAGCCCCAGCATTTT.

In the case of this clone: The same CDR3 can be traced to other DNA sequences in this sample. J is TRBJ1-2 and V is TRBV5-6, with D possibly TRBD1 on 6 matching bases. The CDR3 runs to 12 residues. Germline V gives CDR1 SGHDT, CDR2 YYEEEE. The ends were cut back, 3 bases at V and 7 bases at J, with 10 bases in the middle. The CDR3 region has the DNA TGTGCCAGCAGCTGGGGGCCGCGTGGCTACACCTTC. Translation: CASSWGPRGYTF.

The chain combines TRBV4-3 with TRBJ2-7; 12 positions agree with TRBD2. Germline values: CDR1 LGHNA, CDR2 YSLEER. The CDR3 spans 19 residues. J gave up 3 bases and V 0 bases, and 12 bases lay outside the gene matches. The CDR3 DNA sequence: TGCGCCAGCAGCCAAGATATAGGGACTAGCGGGCGCCTACACTACGAGCAGTACTTC. It translates to CASSQDIGTSGRLHYEQYF.

The V gene is TRBV19, the J gene TRBJ2-3, with TRBD1 identical over 10 bases. The J segment lost 5 bases and the V segment lost 3 bases, leaving 5 bases of the junction unmatched. Germline CDR1 is LNHDA and CDR2 is SQIVND (reference sequence). CDR3 size: 15 residues. The CDR3 region has the DNA TGTGCCAGTAGTATGCGGGACAGGGGAGGAGATACGCAGTATTTT. Encoded protein: CASSMRDRGGDTQYF. Full variable domain (outside the CDR3, taken from reference TRBV19 and TRBJ2-3): DGGITQSPKYLFRKEGQNVTLSCEQNLNHDAMYWYRQDPGQGLRLIYYSQIVNDFQKGDIAEGYSVSREKKESFPLTVTSAQKNPTAFYLCASSMRDRGGDTQYFGPGTRLTVL.

V usage is TRBV15 and J usage is TRBJ1-1; TRBD1 agrees at 9 bases. The junction had 2 bases not matched to a gene; V was cut back by 0 bases and J by 3 bases. CDR3 length: 15 residues. Germline assignment: CDR1 LNHNV and CDR2 YYDKDF (reference sequence). The DNA for the CDR3 is TGTGCCACCAGCAGAGACGACAGGGGGGACACTGAAGCTTTCTTT. Amino acid sequence: CATSRDDRGDTEAFF.

As regards this clone: This sample includes further DNA sequences coding for the same CDR3. CDR3: CASSTRDREAFF. For the CDR3, the DNA is TGTGCCAGTAGTACGAGGGACCGTGAAGCTTTCTTT. The chain is built from TRBV19 and TRBJ1-1; D is perhaps TRBD1 (5 bases). V lost 4 bases and J 7 bases, leaving 10 bases between the germline ends. This CDR3 has 12 amino acids. Germline V gene data show CDR1 as LNHDA and CDR2 as SQIVND (reference sequence).

This rearrangement joins TRBV5-4 to TRBJ1-6; tentative D call: TRBD1 (6 bases). V was shortened by 0 bases and J by 7 bases, with 17 bases between the two germline ends. CDR3 size: 17 residues. The germline V gene has CDR1 SGHNT and CDR2 YYREEE (reference sequence). In DNA, the CDR3 is TGTGCCAGCAGCTTGGTTGCAGCTTGGGGGGCAAATTCACCCCTCCACTTT. Residues: CASSLVAAWGANSPLHF.